The source of this T cell receptor (beta chain) is a study of shared clonotypes between healthy human individuals. Positively selected for CCR7, the CD45RO-negative cells used as naive CD8 cells excluded terminally differentiated effector memory CD45RA+ cells. Every one of the donors was a Caucasian adult that lived in Nashville, Tennessee. Germline-derived CDR1 and CDR2 are LNHDA and SQIVND (reference sequence). The CDR3 has 15 amino acids. The V end lost 5 bases, the J end lost 4 bases, and 17 bases lay between the germline ends. Using immunoSEQ multiplex PCR, the repertoire was profiled, and TCRdb retains in-frame clones only, with some absent. This sample carries around 2,000,000 clones, 85% to 95% of them seen once, and the ten largest clones take more than 0.95%.

The receptor comes from a young man in good health. The chain has TRBV19 and TRBJ1-2, with D possibly TRBD1 on 6 matching bases. Sequences were obtained from naive CD8+ T cells sorted from blood. CDR3 sequence reads: CASSRLQGSVYGYTF. Written as DNA, the CDR3 is TGTGCCAGTAGTCGGCTACAGGGATCTGTCTATGGCTACACCTTC.